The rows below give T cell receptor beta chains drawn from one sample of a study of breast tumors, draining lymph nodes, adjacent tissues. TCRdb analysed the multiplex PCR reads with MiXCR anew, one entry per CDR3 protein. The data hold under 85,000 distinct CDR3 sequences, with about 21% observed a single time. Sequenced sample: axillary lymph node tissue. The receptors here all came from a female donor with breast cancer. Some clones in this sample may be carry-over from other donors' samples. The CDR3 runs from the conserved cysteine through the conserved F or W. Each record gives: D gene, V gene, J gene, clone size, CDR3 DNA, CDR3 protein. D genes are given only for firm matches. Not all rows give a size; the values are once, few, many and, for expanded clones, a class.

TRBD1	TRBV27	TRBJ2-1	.	TGTGCCAGCAGGAGACAGGGGGGGAATGAGCAGTTCTTC	CASRRQGGNEQFF
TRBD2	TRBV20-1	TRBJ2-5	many	TGCAGTGCCCAAGACGGCGGGAGGACTACAGAGACCCAGTACTTC	CSAQDGGRTTETQYF
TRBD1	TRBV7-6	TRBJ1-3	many	TGTGCCAGCAGCTCGACAGGGGGAATTGGAAACACCATATATTTT	CASSSTGGIGNTIYF
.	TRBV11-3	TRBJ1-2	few	TGTGCCAGCAGCCCGGCAGGGAGGGGATATGGCTACACCTTC	CASSPAGRGYGYTF
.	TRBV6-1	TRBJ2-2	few	TGTGCCAGCAGGACAGCCAACACCGGGGAGCTGTTTTTT	CASRTANTGELFF
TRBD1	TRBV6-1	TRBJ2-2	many	TGTGCCAGCAGTGAGAACAGGGGGAACACCGGGGAGCTGTTTTTT	CASSENRGNTGELFF
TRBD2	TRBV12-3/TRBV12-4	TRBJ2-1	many	TGTGCCAGCAGGACAAGCGGGATAAGACTGAATGAGCAGTTCTTC	CASRTSGIRLNEQFF
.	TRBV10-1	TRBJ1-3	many	TGCGCCAGCTCAAGGAGTTCTGGAAACACCATATATTTT	CASSRSSGNTIYF
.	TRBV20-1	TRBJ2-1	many	TGCAGTGCTAGAGAAAAAGGAAACTCCTACAATGAGCAGTTCTTC	CSAREKGNSYNEQFF
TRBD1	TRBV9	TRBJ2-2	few	TGTGCCAGCAGCCCACCCGGACAGGGGGCCTACGGGGAGCTTTTTTTT	CASSPPGQGAYGELFF
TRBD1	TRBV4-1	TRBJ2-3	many	TGCGCCAGCAGCAACCCGGGACAGGGCACAGATACGCAGTATTTT	CASSNPGQGTDTQYF
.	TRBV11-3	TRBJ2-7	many	TGTGCCAGCAGCTTACTCGGCGGGACGGTTGACGAGCAGTACTTC	CASSLLGGTVDEQYF
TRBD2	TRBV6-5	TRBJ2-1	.	TGTGCCAGCCGAAATGCGGGACTAGCGGGTTACAATGAGCAGTTCTTC	CASRNAGLAGYNEQFF
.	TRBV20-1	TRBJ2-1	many	TGCAGTGCTAAGCAGGGATACAATGAGCAGTTCTTC	CSAKQGYNEQFF
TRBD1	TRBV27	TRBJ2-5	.	TGTGCCAGCAAACAAGCCGGGACAGATCAAGAGACCCAGTACTTC	CASKQAGTDQETQYF
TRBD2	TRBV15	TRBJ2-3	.	TGTGCCACCGGCCTGGGAGGGCTTAGCACAGATACGCAGTATTTT	CATGLGGLSTDTQYF
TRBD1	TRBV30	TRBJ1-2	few	TGTGCCTGGCTGGACAGGGGGCGATCCTATGGCTACACCTTC	CAWLDRGRSYGYTF
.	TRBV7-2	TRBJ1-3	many	TGTGCCAGCAGCTTAGGGCGGGGGTCTGGAAACACCATATATTTT	CASSLGRGSGNTIYF
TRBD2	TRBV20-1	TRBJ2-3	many	TGCAGTGCGGAGGGACTAGCGGGAGAGGGCCCAGATACGCAGTATTTT	CSAEGLAGEGPDTQYF
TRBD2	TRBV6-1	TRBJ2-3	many	TGTGCCAGCAGTCCCAGGCGGGAGAGGAAAGATACGCAGTATTTT	CASSPRRERKDTQYF
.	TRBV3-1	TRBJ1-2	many	TGTGCCAGCAGCCAAGAGGGCAGCTATGGCTACACCTTC	CASSQEGSYGYTF
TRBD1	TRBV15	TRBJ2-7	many	TGTGCCACCAGCAGTGATCCGGGACAGGGCTCCTACGAGCAGTACTTC	CATSSDPGQGSYEQYF
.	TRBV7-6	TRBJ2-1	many	TGTGCCAGCAGCTTAGCGGCAGGGTACCTCTACAATGAGCAGTTCTTC	CASSLAAGYLYNEQFF
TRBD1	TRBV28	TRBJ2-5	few	TGTGCCAGCAGATTAACAGGGGTGGAGACCCAGTACTTC	CASRLTGVETQYF
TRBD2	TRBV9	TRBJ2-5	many	TGTGCCAGCAGCGTAGGAGCGGGACAAGAGACCCAGTACTTC	CASSVGAGQETQYF
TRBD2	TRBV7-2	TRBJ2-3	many	TGTGCCAGCAGCTCCTTAAGCGGGAGGGGGCTCTATACGCAGTATTTT	CASSSLSGRGLYTQYF
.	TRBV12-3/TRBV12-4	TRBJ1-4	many	TGTGCCAGCGGTCTCTCAGGGCGGCGGTCTAATGAAAAACTGTTTTTT	CASGLSGRRSNEKLFF
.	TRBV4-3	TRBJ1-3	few	TGCGCCAGCAGCCAAGACGTTTCGGGACATTCAACCTCTGGAAACACCATATATTTT	CASSQDVSGHSTSGNTIYF
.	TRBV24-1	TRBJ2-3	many	TGTGCCACCAGTGATCCTAGCACAGATACGCAGTATTTT	CATSDPSTDTQYF
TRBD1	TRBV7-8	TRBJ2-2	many	TGTGCCAGCAGCTTACAGGGGGTGAACACCGGGGAGCTGTTTTTT	CASSLQGVNTGELFF
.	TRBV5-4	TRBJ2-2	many	TGTGCCAGCAGCTTGGTAGGGGCCGGGGAGCTGTTTTTT	CASSLVGAGELFF
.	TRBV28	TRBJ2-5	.	TGTGTCAGCAGTGTAGGTTACCAAGAGACCCAGTACTTC	CVSSVGYQETQYF
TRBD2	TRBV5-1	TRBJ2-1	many	TGCGCCAGCACTATGGGGGGGGGTCACAATGAGCAGTTCTTC	CASTMGGGHNEQFF
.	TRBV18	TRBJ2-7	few	TGTGCCAGCTCACTAGGGGTGGCTTCCTCCTACGAGCAGTACTTC	CASSLGVASSYEQYF
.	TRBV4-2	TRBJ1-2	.	TGTGCCAGCAGCCGAGATCCGGAGTTTAACTATGGCTACACCTTC	CASSRDPEFNYGYTF
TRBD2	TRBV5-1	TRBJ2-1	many	TGCGCCAGCAGCCCGACTAGCGGGAGGGCCTACAATGAGCAGTTCTTC	CASSPTSGRAYNEQFF
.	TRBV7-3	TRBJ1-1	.	TGTGCCAGCAGCTTAGGAGGATTGAACACTGAAGCTTTCTTT	CASSLGGLNTEAFF
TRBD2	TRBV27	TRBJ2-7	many	TGTGCCAGCAGCCGCGGTGCTAGCGGGTACCACGAGCAGTACTTC	CASSRGASGYHEQYF
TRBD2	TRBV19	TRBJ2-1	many	TGTGCCAGTAGTGGACTAGCGGGGCCTGGGCCCTACAATGAGCAGTTCTTC	CASSGLAGPGPYNEQFF
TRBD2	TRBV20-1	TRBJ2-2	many	TGCAGTGCTAGAGAGGGGAGGGGTTCGAACACCGGGGAGCTGTTTTTT	CSAREGRGSNTGELFF
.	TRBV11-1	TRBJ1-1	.	TGTGCCAGCAGCCAATCGGACGAGAGGGGAACTGAAGCTTTCTTT	CASSQSDERGTEAFF
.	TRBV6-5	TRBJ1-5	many	TGTGCCAGCAGTTACCAAAAGGGGAATCAGCCCCAGCATTTT	CASSYQKGNQPQHF
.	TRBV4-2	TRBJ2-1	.	TGTGCCAGCAGCCAAGATAGGGCTCACTCCTACAATGAGCAGTTCTTC	CASSQDRAHSYNEQFF
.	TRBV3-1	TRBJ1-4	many	TGTGCCAGCAGCCAATCAGCAGGGGATGAAAAACTGTTTTTT	CASSQSAGDEKLFF
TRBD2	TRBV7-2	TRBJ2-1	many	TGTGCCAGCAGCTTAGCGCGCGGGAGTGTGAATGAGCAGTTCTTC	CASSLARGSVNEQFF
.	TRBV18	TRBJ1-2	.	TGTGCCAGCTCACCACAGACAGACTATGGCTACACCTTC	CASSPQTDYGYTF
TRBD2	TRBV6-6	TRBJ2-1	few	TGTGCCAGCAGTTACTCGAGGGGGTATAGCGGGGCCCGCTCCTACAATGAGCAGTTCTTC	CASSYSRGYSGARSYNEQFF
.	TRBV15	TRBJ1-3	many	TGTGCCACCAGCAGAGAGAGCTGGGTCTCTGGAAACACCATATATTTT	CATSRESWVSGNTIYF
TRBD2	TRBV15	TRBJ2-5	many	TGTGCCACCAGCGGACGGGGGGGGGGAGAGACCCAGTACTTC	CATSGRGGGETQYF
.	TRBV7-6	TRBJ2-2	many	TGTGCCAGCAGCTTAGGGCCGAGGGACGCGACCGGGGAGCTGTTTTTT	CASSLGPRDATGELFF
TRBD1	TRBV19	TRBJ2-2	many	TGTGCCAGTAGTATATTTGGACAGGGGGGAAGCACCGGGGAGCTGTTTTTT	CASSIFGQGGSTGELFF
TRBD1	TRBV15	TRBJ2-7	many	TGTGCCACCAGCAGACCGGGACAGGGTATCGCCGAGCAGTACTTC	CATSRPGQGIAEQYF
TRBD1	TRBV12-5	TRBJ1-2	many	TGTGCTAGTGGTGGAAACAGGGGAATAGGTGGCTACACCTTC	CASGGNRGIGGYTF
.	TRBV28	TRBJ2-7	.	TGTGCCAGCCGGCAACCGGGGCTCTACGAGCAGTACTTC	CASRQPGLYEQYF
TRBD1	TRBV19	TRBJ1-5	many	TGTGCCAGTAGTGCCCGGGACAGGGGTCAGCCCCAGCATTTT	CASSARDRGQPQHF
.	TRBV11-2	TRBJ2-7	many	TGTGCCAGCAGCCATACAGCTTACGAGCAGTACTTC	CASSHTAYEQYF
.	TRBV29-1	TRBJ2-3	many	TGCAGCGCTTCCCCAGGGGATACGCAGTATTTT	CSASPGDTQYF